This entry lists 20 T cell receptor beta chains sequenced from one sample in a study of blood T cell repertoires in COVID-19. TCRdb's copy holds only in-frame clones and misses some; the assay was immunoSEQ multiplex PCR. Among approximately 330,000 clones listed, 90% were seen once. The sample consisted of peripheral blood. The receptors shown here come from a woman aged 40-49 years with COVID-19, enrolled during active disease.

Here the CDR3 reads CASSLVGRGSYEQYF. In DNA form, the CDR3 reads TGTGCCAGCAGCTTAGTAGGGCGGGGCTCCTACGAGCAGTACTTC. The chain employs TRBV11-2 and TRBJ2-7; the D gene is possibly TRBD2 (6 bases). Germline V CDR1 and CDR2: SGHAT, FQNNGV. The V end was cut by 1 base, the J end by 0 bases, with 10 bases between. CDR3 size: 15 residues. The full variable domain, with the rest looked up from reference TRBV11-2 and TRBJ2-7, is EAGVAQSPRYKIIEKRQSVAFWCNPISGHATLYWYQQILGQGPKLLIQFQNNGVVDDSQLPKDRFSAERLKGVDSTLKIQPAKLEDSAVYLCASSLVGRGSYEQYFGPGTRLTVT.

The chain employs TRBV18 and TRBJ1-2, with 10 bases aligning to TRBD1. There are 17 residues in the CDR3. Losses at the gene ends were 0 bases for V and 0 bases for J; bases not matched to a gene: 4. CDR1 and CDR2 (germline): KGHSH, LQKENI. The CDR3 is CASSPPGQGFANYGYTF. As DNA, the CDR3 is TGTGCCAGCTCACCACCGGGACAGGGGTTCGCTAACTATGGCTACACCTTC.

The chain employs TRBV28 and TRBJ2-1; D gene ambiguous. CDR3 length: 15 amino acids. V was pared by 1 base and J by 1 base, with 8 bases between. Per the germline V gene, CDR1 is MDHEN and CDR2 is SYDVKM. CDR3 residues: CASSLFPRSYNEQFF. In nucleotides, the CDR3 is TGTGCCAGCAGTTTATTCCCTAGATCCTACAATGAGCAGTTCTTC. Looking up the rest from reference TRBV28 and TRBJ2-1 gives the full variable domain: DVKVTQSSRYLVKRTGEKVFLECVQDMDHENMFWYRQDPGLGLRLIYFSYDVKMKEKGDIPEGYSVSREKKERFSLILESASTNQTSMYLCASSLFPRSYNEQFFGPGTRLTVL.

This sequence joins TRBV28 and TRBJ2-2; TRBD1 agrees at 8 bases. The CDR3 totals 15 residues. Germline lookup yields CDR1 MDHEN and CDR2 SYDVKM. With 6 bases clipped from V and 6 bases from J, the junction kept 9 bases outside the gene matches. DNA of the CDR3: TGTGCCAGCAGACCCGGACAGGGCAATTCCGGGGAGCTGTTTTTT. Amino acids: CASRPGQGNSGELFF.

The gene calls are TRBV5-4 and TRBJ1-2, with 8 bases identical to TRBD1. This CDR3 region has 16 residues. V shed 3 bases, J shed 4 bases, and the junction held 11 bases outside the gene matches. Germline values: CDR1 SGHNT, CDR2 YYREEE (reference sequence). Here the CDR3 reads CASSSDPQGAGYGYTF. CDR3 in DNA: TGTGCCAGCAGCTCCGACCCGCAGGGGGCTGGCTATGGCTACACCTTC.

The V call is TRBV3-1 (or the pseudogene TRBV3-2), the J call TRBJ2-1, with 11 bases identical to TRBD2. The junction had 6 bases not matched to a gene; V was cut back by 4 bases and J by 10 bases. Germline V lookup: CDR1 LGHDT, CDR2 YNNKEL (reference sequence). The CDR3 length is 14 residues. The CDR3 bases are TGTGCCAGCAGCCCTAGACTAGCGGGAATCGAGCAGTTCTTC. It yields the protein CASSPRLAGIEQFF.

V is TRBV10-3 and J is TRBJ2-7; 8 bases fit TRBD1. J lost 7 bases, V lost 8 bases, and 10 bases had no gene match. This CDR3 contains 13 residues. Germline V gene sequence: CDR1 ENHRY, CDR2 SYGVKD. CDR3 sequence reads: CAIVRGQGGEQYF. DNA of the CDR3: TGTGCCATCGTCAGGGGGCAAGGGGGTGAGCAGTACTTC.

The rearrangement uses TRBV15 and TRBJ2-7; D may be TRBD1 (6 bases). This CDR3 spans 15 amino acids. The V and J ends lost 1 base and 5 bases respectively, with 15 bases between them. Germline V gene sequence: CDR1 LNHNV, CDR2 YYDKDF (reference sequence). The CDR3 reads CATSRGKPGQDEQYF. CDR3 sequence (DNA): TGTGCCACCAGCAGAGGAAAGCCGGGACAAGACGAGCAGTACTTC.

This sequence joins TRBV28 and TRBJ2-7; 7 nucleotides align to TRBD2. The CDR3 sequence is 13 residues long. With V trimmed by 7 bases and J by 0 bases, 3 bases remained unmatched. Germline V gene lookup returns CDR1 MDHEN and CDR2 SYDVKM. The CDR3 nucleotides read TGTGCCAGCACCCGCGGGAGCTCCTACGAGCAGTACTTC. Protein product: CASTRGSSYEQYF.

This clone appeared a single time. The rearrangement joins TRBV11-2 to TRBJ2-5; tentative D call: TRBD1 (5 bases). Trimming stripped 0 bases from V and 1 base from J, with 9 bases between. Germline CDR1 and CDR2: SGHAT and FQNNGV. This CDR3 spans 15 amino acids. The CDR3 region has the DNA TGTGCCAGCAGCTTAGATCTTACAGGCCAAGAGACCCAGTACTTC. It specifies CASSLDLTGQETQYF. Filled out from reference TRBV11-2 and TRBJ2-5, the complete variable domain reads EAGVAQSPRYKIIEKRQSVAFWCNPISGHATLYWYQQILGQGPKLLIQFQNNGVVDDSQLPKDRFSAERLKGVDSTLKIQPAKLEDSAVYLCASSLDLTGQETQYFGPGTRLLVL.

The rearrangement uses TRBV6-5 and TRBJ1-5, with D uncertain. With 6 bases removed from V and 4 bases from J, the gap between germline ends came to 10 bases. The germline V gene has CDR1 MNHEY and CDR2 SVGAGI. The CDR3 is 13 residues long. The CDR3 DNA reads as TGTGCCAGCAGGCTAGGACTAAATCAGCCCCAGCATTTT. Its translation is CASRLGLNQPQHF.

This clone was recorded only once. The chain couples TRBV6-2 or TRBV6-3 to TRBJ2-2, with D possibly TRBD2 on 6 matching bases. The V end was cut by 0 bases, the J end by 4 bases, with 6 bases between. CDR1 and CDR2 from the germline V gene are MNHEY and SVGEGT. The CDR3 has 14 amino acids. CDR3 residues: CASSYSTSTGELFF. CDR3 bases: TGTGCCAGCAGTTACTCGACTAGCACCGGGGAGCTGTTTTTT.

The genes are TRBV6-1 and TRBJ1-5; perhaps TRBD1 as D (5 bases). Trimming removed 3 bases at V and 3 bases at J, with 15 bases between. Germline V gene sequence: CDR1 MNHNS, CDR2 SASEGT. CDR3 size: 16 residues. The CDR3 here is CASSELRQTNNQPQHF. The CDR3 coding sequence is TGTGCCAGCAGTGAGTTGAGACAGACAAACAATCAGCCCCAGCATTTT.

The chain couples TRBV6-5 to TRBJ2-1; 11 bases are shared with TRBD2. Trimming took 5 bases from V and 8 from J; bases not matched to a gene: 2. Germline lookup yields CDR1 MNHEY and CDR2 SVGAGI. This CDR3 contains 13 residues. In DNA, the CDR3 is TGTGCCAGCAGTCTACTAGCGGGAGATGAGCAGTTCTTC. Protein: CASSLLAGDEQFF.

This clone was seen a single time. This rearrangement joins TRBV29-1 to TRBJ2-7; tentatively, D is TRBD2 (6 bases). The CDR3 spans 15 residues. V lost 5 bases and J 0 bases, leaving 17 bases between the germline ends. The germline gives CDR1 SQVTM, CDR2 ANQGSEA. CDR3 amino acids: CSVHTRNSGSYEQYF. The CDR3 nucleotides read TGCAGCGTTCATACCAGGAATAGCGGCTCCTACGAGCAGTACTTC.

J is TRBJ2-1 and V is TRBV6-5; 10 bases are shared with TRBD2. V was pared by 2 bases and J by 2 bases, with 3 bases of the junction left unmatched. The CDR3 spans 16 residues. Germline CDR1 reads MNHEY; CDR2 reads SVGAGI. The CDR3 reads CASSYRTSGTYNEQFF. CDR3 coding DNA: TGTGCCAGCAGTTACCGGACTAGCGGCACCTACAATGAGCAGTTCTTC.

This chain connects TRBV5-1 to TRBJ1-1, with TRBD1 identical over 11 bases. CDR1 and CDR2 from the germline V gene are SGHRS and YFSETQ. Unmatched junction bases numbered 7, after V lost 7 bases and J lost 5 bases. This CDR3 has 14 amino acids. The CDR3 sequence: CASSLGDRGTEAFF. The DNA for the CDR3 is TGCGCCAGCTCCCTAGGGGACAGGGGGACTGAAGCTTTCTTT.

This sequence joins TRBV6-2 or TRBV6-3 and TRBJ1-2; D not resolved. This CDR3 spans 12 amino acids. V lost 4 bases and J 1 base, leaving 4 bases between the germline ends. In germline, CDR1 is MNHEY, CDR2 SVGEGT. The CDR3 DNA reads as TGTGCCAGCAGTTCCCGTAACTATGGCTACACCTTC. Protein sequence: CASSSRNYGYTF.

The rearrangement links TRBV2 to TRBJ2-5; no reliable D call. V was trimmed by 5 bases and J by 5 bases, leaving 6 bases between them. The CDR3 length is 11 residues. Germline loops: CDR1 SNHLY, CDR2 FYNNEI. CDR3 region: CASSSVETQYF. DNA for the CDR3: TGTGCCAGCAGTTCCGTTGAGACCCAGTACTTC.

This clone was recorded only once. V is TRBV5-1 and J is TRBJ2-7; possibly TRBD1 for D (6 bases). Germline V gene sequence: CDR1 SGHRS, CDR2 YFSETQ. V was trimmed by 0 bases and J by 1 base, leaving 8 bases between them. This CDR3 has 14 amino acids. The CDR3 DNA reads TGCGCCAGCAGCTTGGCCACAGGGTCCTACGAGCAGTACTTC. Encoded protein: CASSLATGSYEQYF.